Each of the 18 T cell receptor beta chains below was sequenced from the same sample in a study of T-cell memory formation after mild COVID-19. Via MiXCR, TCRdb re-called the 5' RACE reads, giving one row per CDR3 protein. The table records a few hundred thousand distinct CDR3 sequences, over 11% of them present only once. The specimen was PBMCs or a T cell subset sorted from them (not recorded which). These receptors all come from a man between 18 and 29 years old who had mild COVID-19 (a few samples of this study predate the infection). Cell type and time point are not known.

The rearrangement links TRBV19 to TRBJ2-7; 7 nucleotides align to TRBD1. The CDR3 has 14 amino acids. The V gene end was trimmed by 5 bases and the J gene end by 5 bases; junction bases not matched to a gene: 9. Germline V CDR1 and CDR2: LNHDA, SQIVND (reference sequence). The CDR3 protein is CASSHGTVLNEQYF. In DNA form, the CDR3 reads TGTGCCAGTAGTCACGGGACAGTCCTCAACGAGCAGTACTTC.

This clonotype was detected only a few times. This chain connects TRBV28 to TRBJ1-1; the D is unclear. V was trimmed by 3 bases and J by 1 base, leaving 9 bases between them. CDR1 is MDHEN, CDR2 SYDVKM, per germline. The CDR3 is made up of 14 amino acids. CDR3 amino acids: CASSFLARNTEAFF. CDR3 coding DNA: TGTGCCAGCAGTTTTCTGGCAAGGAACACTGAAGCTTTCTTT.

This chain connects TRBV6-1 to TRBJ1-5; D remains ambiguous. This CDR3 has 15 residues. The V gene lost 4 bases and the J gene lost 10 bases, with 20 bases spanning the gap. The germline V gene has CDR1 MNHNS and CDR2 SASEGT. This CDR3 is CASSGTLPIPGPQHF. CDR3 coding DNA: TGTGCCAGCAGTGGAACCCTCCCGATTCCCGGACCCCAGCATTTT.

This clonotype was counted ten times or more. J is TRBJ1-1 and V is TRBV12-3 or TRBV12-4; TRBD1 is a possible D gene (6 bases). The CDR3 spans 11 residues. The V gene lost 7 bases and the J gene lost 8 bases, with 11 bases spanning the gap. The CDR3 nucleotides read TGTGCCAGCATCTTAGGACAGGAAGCTTTCTTT. Protein sequence: CASILGQEAFF.

This clonotype was seen a handful of times. V is TRBV5-1 and J is TRBJ1-4; D uncertain. The V end lost 0 bases, the J end lost 14 bases, and 11 bases lay between the germline ends. This CDR3 has 12 residues. Germline V gives CDR1 SGHRS, CDR2 YFSETQ. The CDR3 bases are TGCGCCAGCAGCTTGGAGGGTCCGGGGCTGTTTTTT. Translating it yields CASSLEGPGLFF.

The chain is built from TRBV7-2 and TRBJ2-3; a weak D match, TRBD2 (5 bases). Trimming pared 1 base from V and 6 bases from J, leaving 11 bases between. The CDR3 loop spans 14 amino acids. Germline values: CDR1 SGHTA, CDR2 FQGNSA. The CDR3 nucleotides are TGTGCCAGCAGCTTAGTTGGTAGCGCGGATACGCAGTATTTT. It codes for CASSLVGSADTQYF.

CDR3 coding DNA: TGTGCCAGCAGCTTCGATAGGGGAGGGAATTCACCCCTCCACTTT. Protein product: CASSFDRGGNSPLHF. The V gene is TRBV7-2, the J gene TRBJ1-6; weak D call: TRBD1 (5 bases). The CDR3 totals 15 residues. Germline V gene data show CDR1 as SGHTA and CDR2 as FQGNSA. V lost 3 bases to trimming and J lost 7 bases, with 13 bases between them. Together with reference TRBV7-2 and TRBJ1-6, the CDR3 gives the full variable domain: GAGVSQSPSNKVTEKGKDVELRCDPISGHTALYWYRQSLGQGLEFLIYFQGNSAPDKSGLPSDRFSAERTGGSVSTLTIQRTQQEDSAVYLCASSFDRGGNSPLHFGNGTRLTVT.

This clonotype came up a few times. The V gene is TRBV29-1, the J gene TRBJ1-1; no definite D call. V was pared by 4 bases and J by 5 bases, with 11 bases between. Germline V lookup: CDR1 SQVTM, CDR2 ANQGSEA. This CDR3 comprises 12 residues. The CDR3 DNA is TGCAGCGTTGTCGACCTTAGAACTGAAGCTTTCTTT. The encoded protein is CSVVDLRTEAFF.

This clonotype was found a few times. The CDR3 DNA is TGTGCCAGCAGCCACAACAGGGGGGGCGAAGAGACCCAGTACTTC. Its protein is CASSHNRGGEETQYF. The chain uses TRBV25-1 and TRBJ2-5; D is possibly TRBD1 (8 bases). Germline V gene data show CDR1 as MGHDK and CDR2 as SYGVNS. CDR3 length: 15 amino acids. V was shortened by 6 bases and J by 3 bases, with 17 bases between the two germline ends. The full variable domain, in which reference TRBV25-1 and TRBJ2-5 provide the parts outside the CDR3, is EADIYQTPRYLVIGTGKKITLECSQTMGHDKMYWYQQDPGMELHLIHYSYGVNSTEKGDLSSESTVSRIRTEHFPLTLESARPSHTSQYLCASSHNRGGEETQYFGPGTRLLVL.

This clonotype came up a few times. This chain links TRBV29-1 with TRBJ2-5; TRBD1 agrees at 7 bases. V shed 4 bases, J shed 5 bases, and the junction held 7 bases outside the gene matches. The CDR3 spans 13 residues. Germline V lookup: CDR1 SQVTM, CDR2 ANQGSEA. The CDR3 sequence is CSVVGTAMETQYF. CDR3 DNA: TGCAGCGTTGTTGGGACAGCGATGGAGACCCAGTACTTC.

The rearrangement uses TRBV6-5 and TRBJ2-3; D unresolved. Germline V gene sequence: CDR1 MNHEY, CDR2 SVGAGI. The CDR3 spans 13 residues. V lost 6 bases and J lost 2, with 9 bases in between. Here the CDR3 DNA reads TGTGCCAGCAGCTCAAGTTTCACAGATACGCAGTATTTT. Translating gives CASSSSFTDTQYF.

This clonotype was counted only a few times. This sequence joins TRBV12-3 or TRBV12-4 and TRBJ1-2; possible D gene TRBD1, 6 bases. Deletions cut 5 bases from V and 6 bases from J, with 13 bases between. CDR3 length equals 13 residues. The CDR3 reads CASSTTGPHGYTF. In DNA form, the CDR3 reads TGTGCCAGCAGTACAACAGGGCCACATGGCTACACCTTC.

The chain carries TRBV12-5 and TRBJ2-2; D is uncertain. Germline CDR1 reads LGHNT; CDR2 reads FRNRAP. V was cut by 3 bases and J by 2 bases, with 10 bases left in between. The CDR3 is made up of 15 amino acids. The CDR3 nucleotides read TGTGCTAGTGGTTTTTGGAACAGAAACACCGGGGAGCTGTTTTTT. This translates into CASGFWNRNTGELFF.

The chain couples TRBV4-2 to TRBJ1-6; D not certain. CDR1 is LGHNA, CDR2 YNFKEQ, per germline. The CDR3 has 16 amino acids. The V and J ends lost 0 bases and 6 bases respectively, with 12 bases between them. The CDR3 sequence: CASSQDLGATNSPLHF. The CDR3 coding sequence is TGTGCCAGCAGCCAAGATTTGGGAGCAACTAATTCACCCCTCCACTTT.

This clonotype showed up just a few times. The CDR3 loop reads CASSLTLRESGQETQETQYF. CDR3 sequence (DNA): TGTGCCAGCAGCCTTACTCTGCGTGAATCTGGGCAGGAGACCCAAGAGACCCAGTACTTC. The chain carries TRBV2 and TRBJ2-5, with D hard to call. The CDR3 is made up of 20 amino acids. Germline assignment: CDR1 SNHLY and CDR2 FYNNEI. V lost 6 bases and J 1 base, leaving 30 bases between the germline ends.

The chain joins TRBV20-1 to TRBJ2-6; perhaps TRBD1 as D (5 bases). The CDR3 runs to 18 residues. CDR1 DFQATT and CDR2 SNEGSKA come from the germline V gene (reference sequence). V was clipped by 1 base and J by 0 bases, with 16 bases between them. The CDR3 DNA reads as TGCAGTGCTAGAGTTTCGAAGGGGATCCTCTCTGGGGCCAACGTCCTGACTTTC. Translating it yields CSARVSKGILSGANVLTF.

The CDR3 nucleotides read TGTGCCAGCAGCCTGACAGGCCCAAACACCGGGGAGCTGTTTTTT. As protein: CASSLTGPNTGELFF. The rearrangement joins TRBV11-2 to TRBJ2-2, with D perhaps TRBD1 (6 bases). The CDR3 extends over 15 amino acids. Germline V gives CDR1 SGHAT, CDR2 FQNNGV. Trimming left V 5 bases short and J 2 bases short, with 12 bases between.

This clonotype occurred many times. This rearrangement joins TRBV24-1 to TRBJ1-1, with TRBD1 as a possible D gene (5 bases). V was cut by 3 bases and J by 1 base, with 23 bases left in between. The CDR3 spans 19 residues. Germline CDR1 reads KGHDR; CDR2 reads SFDVKD. The CDR3 protein is CATSDPGTWGGQGNTEAFF. For the CDR3, the DNA is TGTGCCACCAGTGATCCCGGGACCTGGGGCGGTCAGGGGAACACTGAAGCTTTCTTT.